Detailed here is one TCR beta chain. Which antigen it targets is not known. No base quality values were provided; no much bigger clone lies one nucleotide off. This sample was included in a study of T cells in Graves' hyperthyroidism and ophthalmopathy (dated by TCRdb to the late 2010s). With respect to the entire study: Peripheral blood was sampled at the time of initial diagnosis, prior to any treatment. Once sampling was done, hyperthyroidism patients were given methimazole at a starting dose of 30 mg daily, whereas ophthalmopathy patients were given high-dose intravenous methylprednisolone. The 100 discovery patients were randomly split 7:3 into training and test sets. To identify TCR V-J signatures that set the groups apart, the researchers used a discovery cohort of 90 to 100 patients, made up of some 41 with Graves' ophthalmopathy and some 60 with stable Graves' hyperthyroidism. Prospective prediction of ophthalmopathy was tested in an independent validation cohort consisting of some 19 hyperthyroidism patients and 15 to 17 patients who later progressed to ophthalmopathy. The study also compared thyroid tissue and blood T-cell repertoires from about six Graves' hyperthyroidism patients. The paper reports TCR Vbeta CDR3 sequencing of 140 or so peripheral blood samples: over 40 ophthalmopathy, 75 to 80 hyperthyroidism and about 17 progressor patients. The investigation overall reported the following: Most expanded thyroid clonotypes (frequency above 0.001) were also found in blood, which suggests that blood repertoires may mirror thyroid immune responses. In cross-validation, a model built on a 13 V-J signature told ophthalmopathy apart from stable hyperthyroidism with 87.88% sensitivity and around 81% specificity, and in testing the same model reached 80%/75%. In validation, the model predicted progression to ophthalmopathy a median of around six months before onset, with 70% to 71% sensitivity and nearly 75% specificity. Sample size was not statistically predetermined, and investigators were not blinded to group allocation.

Moderately to severely active disease, a Clinical Activity Score of at least 3, a NOSPECS grade of at least 4, and a duration under 3 months were present in ophthalmopathy patients. Exclusion was applied to patients with uncontrolled infections, other autoimmune diseases, pregnancy or lactation. Diagnoses relied on clinical symptoms, serum thyroxine and TRAb, thyroid ultrasound and orbital computed tomography. PBMCs were isolated from more than 8 ml of fresh peripheral blood by Ficoll-Paque density gradient centrifugation. Total RNA was extracted using Trizol reagent, and RNA quality was assessed on an Agilent 2100 Bioanalyzer. Amplification of TCR beta CDR3 regions was carried out from RNA transcripts. The first round of RT-PCR for the TCR CDR3 was performed with the HTBI primer set and the Qiagen OneStep RT-PCR kit. The libraries were constructed in a second round of multiplex PCR and then size-selected and purified. Libraries were sequenced paired-end with 100 bp reads on an Illumina HiSeq2000. In the authors' own workflow: SOAPnuke was used to process the raw data, throwing out any read that contained adapters or uncalled bases, had a mean Phred below 15, or lacked an exact constant-primer or identifier match. High-quality paired reads were merged using COPE v1.2.5, and each unique nucleotide sequence was defined as a clonotype. Clonotypes were aligned to IMGT TRBV, TRBD and TRBJ reference segments using MiTCR v1.1. Only V-J combinations with frequency above 0.0001, covering 99% to 99.2% of repertoires, were analysed. The TCS score was defined as F50 (clonal expansion) divided by E x V (chaos), with BLOSUM62-based TCRdist calculated between CDR3 peptides within each V-J. Welch's t-statistics and random forest reduced 500 to 550 V-J features to 10 to 15, which were used in a naive Bayes classifier (R e1071). Starting from the raw public reads, TCRdb applied fastp trimming at Q25, assembled clones with MiXCR and retained in-frame beta chains. Identical CDR3 proteins give one entry, which carries the most common genes and DNA. The V and J calls come from TCRdb's annotation, not from the publication. Recorded for this sample are around 300,000 distinct CDR3 sequences; roughly 20% of them occurred a single time. Jointly, the top ten make up around 64% of the sample.

The sequencing sample was made of blood. The sequence came from a man aged 25-40 years with Graves' ophthalmopathy.

CDR3 reads: CASSNREGYEQYF. The nucleotide sequence reads as follows: TGTGCCAGCTCAAACAGGGAGGGATACGAGCAGTACTTC. The V and J genes are TRBV18 and TRBJ2-7; the D gene is perhaps TRBD2, from 7 matching bases. Its CDR3 holds 13 amino acids, cysteine through phenylalanine. Left in the record is the CDR3 DNA by itself, 39 bases read in frame from the first base. From the germline V gene, CDR1 is KGHSH and CDR2 is LQKENI. The V and J ends are trimmed by 5 bases and 4 bases, leaving 12 bases between them.